This T cell receptor (beta chain) was recorded in a study of T-cell memory formation after mild COVID-19. About the research overall: In these data, TCR clusters were largely donor specific.

MiXCR, run by TCRdb on the 5' RACE reads, gives a single entry per CDR3 protein. The sample includes roughly 150,000 distinct CDR3 sequences, 10% to 15% seen only once; the top ten take 2.5% to 3.5%. Germline CDR1 SEHNR, CDR2 FQNEAQ (reference sequence). This CDR3 region has 12 residues. With 2 bases removed from V and 11 bases from J, the gap between germline ends came to 12 bases. The receptor was isolated from a young man who had mild COVID-19 (a few samples of this study predate the infection). Cell type and time point are not known. J is TRBJ1-1 and V is TRBV7-9; D gene unclear. Specimen: PBMCs or a T cell subset sorted from them (not recorded which). CDR3 amino acids: CASSLLAGGAFF. The CDR3 nucleotides read TGTGCCAGCAGCTTACTCGCAGGTGGGGCTTTCTTT.